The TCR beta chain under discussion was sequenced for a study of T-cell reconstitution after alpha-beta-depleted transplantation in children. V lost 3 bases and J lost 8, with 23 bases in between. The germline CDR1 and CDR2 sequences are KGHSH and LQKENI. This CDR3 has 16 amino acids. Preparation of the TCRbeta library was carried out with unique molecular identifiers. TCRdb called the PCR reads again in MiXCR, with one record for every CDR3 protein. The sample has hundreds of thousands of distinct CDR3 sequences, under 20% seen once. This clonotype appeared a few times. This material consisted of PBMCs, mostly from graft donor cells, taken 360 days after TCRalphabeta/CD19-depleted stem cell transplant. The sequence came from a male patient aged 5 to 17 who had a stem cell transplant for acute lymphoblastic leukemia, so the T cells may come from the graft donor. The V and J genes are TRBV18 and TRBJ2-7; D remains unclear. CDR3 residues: CASSPVGAVGSSQQYF. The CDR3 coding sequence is TGTGCCAGCTCACCTGTTGGCGCGGTCGGTTCTTCTCAGCAGTACTTC. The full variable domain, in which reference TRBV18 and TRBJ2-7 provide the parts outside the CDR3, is NAGVMQNPRHLVRRRGQEARLRCSPMKGHSHVYWYRQLPEEGLKFMVYLQKENIIDESGMPKERFSAEFPKEGPSILRIQQVVRGDSAAYFCASSPVGAVGSSQQYFGPGTRLTVT.